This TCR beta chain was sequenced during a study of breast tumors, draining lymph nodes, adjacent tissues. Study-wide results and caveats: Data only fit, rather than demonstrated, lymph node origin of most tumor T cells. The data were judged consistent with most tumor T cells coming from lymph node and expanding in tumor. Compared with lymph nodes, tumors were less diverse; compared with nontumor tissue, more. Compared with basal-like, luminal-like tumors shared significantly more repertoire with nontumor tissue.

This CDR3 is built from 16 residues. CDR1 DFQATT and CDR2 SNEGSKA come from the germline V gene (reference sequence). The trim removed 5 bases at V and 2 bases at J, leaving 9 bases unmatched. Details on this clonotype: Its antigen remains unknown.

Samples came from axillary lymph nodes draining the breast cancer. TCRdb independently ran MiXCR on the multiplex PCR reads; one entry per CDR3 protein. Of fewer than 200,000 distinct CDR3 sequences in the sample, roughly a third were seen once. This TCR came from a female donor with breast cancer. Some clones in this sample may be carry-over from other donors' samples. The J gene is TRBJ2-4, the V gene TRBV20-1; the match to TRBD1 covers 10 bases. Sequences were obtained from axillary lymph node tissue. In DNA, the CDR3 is TGCAGTGCTTCCGGGACAGGGGACGCGTCCAAAAACATTCAGTACTTC. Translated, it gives CSASGTGDASKNIQYF.